One and the same sample provided the 4 T cell receptor beta chains below, sequenced in a study of early T cells in non-severe SARS-CoV-2 infection. TCRdb processed the 5' RACE reads anew with MiXCR; each CDR3 protein has one entry. The table lists 75,000 to 80,000 distinct CDR3 sequences, 11% of them singletons. The sequences come from whole blood, collected at baseline. All receptors come from an adult who was a healthcare worker with PCR-confirmed SARS-CoV-2 infection or an uninfected control (not recorded which).

This clonotype was recorded at least ten times. The rearrangement links TRBV20-1 to TRBJ2-1, with 7 positions matching TRBD2. The J segment lost 4 bases and the V segment lost 7 bases, leaving 13 bases of the junction unmatched. Looked up from germline, CDR1 is DFQATT and CDR2 is SNEGSKA (reference sequence). This CDR3 is 15 amino acids long. Here the CDR3 reads CSVPLAHTSYNEQFF. The CDR3 DNA follows: TGCAGTGTCCCACTAGCGCACACTTCTTACAATGAGCAGTTCTTC.

This clonotype has a handful of counts. V is TRBV15 and J is TRBJ2-5; 7 positions match TRBD1. Per the germline V gene, CDR1 is LNHNV and CDR2 is YYDKDF (reference sequence). The CDR3 extends over 15 amino acids. The V segment lost 1 base and the J segment 9 bases; nucleotides outside the gene matches: 11. This CDR3 reads CATSRGDRVMSAQYF. CDR3 coding DNA: TGTGCCACCAGCAGAGGAGACAGGGTAATGAGCGCCCAGTACTTC.

The chain combines TRBV4-1 with TRBJ2-3, with 11 bases fitting TRBD2. The germline CDR1 and CDR2 sequences are MGHRA and YSYEKL. The CDR3 consists of 17 residues. J lost 3 bases, V lost 6 bases, and 11 bases had no gene match. CDR3 in amino acids: CASSRTASGGITDTQYF. CDR3 in DNA: TGCGCCAGCAGTCGAACCGCTAGCGGGGGGATAACAGATACGCAGTATTTT.

The rearrangement uses TRBV4-2 and TRBJ2-3, with 11 nucleotides matching TRBD2. There are 17 residues in the CDR3. The junction had 8 bases not matched to a gene; V was cut back by 3 bases and J by 3 bases. CDR1 LGHNA and CDR2 YNFKEQ come from the germline V gene. The CDR3 bases are TGTGCCAGCAGCCACCCCGGACTAGCGGGTTTAACAGATACGCAGTATTTT. Translation gives CASSHPGLAGLTDTQYF.